These 24 T cell receptor beta chains share one sample of origin, sequenced in a study of blood T cell repertoires in COVID-19. Profiling relied on immunoSEQ multiplex PCR, and the TCRdb table lists in-frame clones only, not all of them. The sample yields some 85,000 clones, about 80% seen once. Sequenced input: peripheral blood. The receptors originated from a human donor in a cohort sampled during active COVID-19.

The chain recombines TRBV7-3 with TRBJ2-1, with 8 bases fitting TRBD2. CDR1 SGHTA and CDR2 FQGTGA come from the germline V gene. Unmatched junction bases numbered 7, after V lost 5 bases and J lost 1 base. This CDR3 is built from 16 residues. The CDR3 DNA follows: TGTGCCAGCAGCCCGAACGGGAGGGGGTCCTACAATGAGCAGTTCTTC. As protein: CASSPNGRGSYNEQFF. Combining the CDR3 with reference TRBV7-3 and TRBJ2-1 gives the whole variable domain GAGVSQTPSNKVTEKGKYVELRCDPISGHTALYWYRQSLGQGPEFLIYFQGTGAADDSGLPNDRFFAVRPEGSVSTLKIQRTERGDSAVYLCASSPNGRGSYNEQFFGPGTRLTVL.

This clone occurred once. The V and J genes are TRBV4-3 and TRBJ1-5; maybe TRBD1 (6 bases). The CDR3 covers 15 residues. CDR1 is LGHNA and CDR2 is YSLEER in the germline V gene. Trimming removed 0 bases from V and 4 bases from J, with 10 bases in between. In nucleotides, the CDR3 is TGCGCCAGCAGCCAAGATAGGGGGACAAATCAGCCCCAGCATTTT. Translating it yields CASSQDRGTNQPQHF.

This clone was found a few times. The CDR3: CASSSDRANYGYTF. CDR3 nucleotides: TGTGCCAGCAGCTCAGACAGGGCCAACTATGGCTACACCTTC. The chain uses TRBV7-2 and TRBJ1-2; 7 positions agree with TRBD1. This CDR3 is 14 amino acids long. The germline gives CDR1 SGHTA, CDR2 FQGNSA. Trimming at V came to 4 bases and at J to 2 bases, leaving 4 bases not matched to a gene.

This clone was detected only a few times. The J gene is TRBJ2-5, the V gene TRBV7-2; 15 bases line up with TRBD2. The V segment lost 3 bases and the J segment 5 bases; nucleotides outside the gene matches: 4. The germline gives CDR1 SGHTA, CDR2 FQGNSA. The CDR3 is 16 amino acids. The CDR3: CASSFGLAGGQETQYF. The CDR3 nucleotides are TGTGCCAGCAGCTTTGGACTAGCGGGAGGGCAGGAGACCCAGTACTTC.

There are many counts of this clone. This rearrangement joins TRBV25-1 to TRBJ2-2; 7 bases align to TRBD2. Unmatched junction bases numbered 5, after V lost 5 bases and J lost 5 bases. The germline CDR1 and CDR2 sequences are MGHDK and SYGVNS. The CDR3 is 14 amino acids. The CDR3 DNA sequence: TGTGCCAGCAGTTACGCCGGGGGGACCGGGGAGCTGTTTTTT. As protein: CASSYAGGTGELFF. The full variable domain, in which reference TRBV25-1 and TRBJ2-2 provide the parts outside the CDR3, is EADIYQTPRYLVIGTGKKITLECSQTMGHDKMYWYQQDPGMELHLIHYSYGVNSTEKGDLSSESTVSRIRTEHFPLTLESARPSHTSQYLCASSYAGGTGELFFGEGSRLTVL.

The chain links TRBV7-9 to TRBJ2-1, with TRBD1 identical over 8 bases. This CDR3 spans 14 amino acids. V lost 7 bases to trimming and J lost 2 bases; unmatched junction nucleotides: 4. Germline V gene lookup returns CDR1 SEHNR and CDR2 FQNEAQ (reference sequence). The CDR3 DNA is TGTGCCAGCATGGACAGGGAGGCCTACAATGAGCAGTTCTTC. Amino acids: CASMDREAYNEQFF.

The rearrangement links TRBV5-4 to TRBJ2-1, with 9 bases aligning to TRBD2. Germline trimming cut 7 bases from V and 0 bases from J; bases unmatched to any gene: 5. The CDR3 is 15 amino acids. Germline lookup yields CDR1 SGHNT and CDR2 YYREEE (reference sequence). Here the CDR3 DNA reads TGTGCCAGCCTCCCAGCGGGAGGCTCCTACAATGAGCAGTTCTTC. It encodes CASLPAGGSYNEQFF.

The chain combines TRBV7-2 with TRBJ2-1; a possible D gene is TRBD2 (6 bases). The V end was cut by 4 bases, the J end by 4 bases, with 8 bases between. The CDR3 spans 13 residues. Germline assignment: CDR1 SGHTA and CDR2 FQGNSA. The CDR3 region is CASSYGGYNEQFF. In DNA, the CDR3 is TGTGCCAGCAGCTACGGGGGTTACAATGAGCAGTTCTTC. Full variable domain (remainder filled in from reference TRBV7-2 and TRBJ2-1): GAGVSQSPSNKVTEKGKDVELRCDPISGHTALYWYRQSLGQGLEFLIYFQGNSAPDKSGLPSDRFSAERTGGSVSTLTIQRTQQEDSAVYLCASSYGGYNEQFFGPGTRLTVL.

The chain combines TRBV27 with TRBJ2-6, with TRBD1 matching over 7 bases. The V segment lost 3 bases and the J segment 0 bases; nucleotides outside the gene matches: 8. The CDR3 has 18 residues. The germline CDR1 and CDR2 sequences are MNHEY and SMNVEV (reference sequence). The DNA for the CDR3 is TGTGCCAGCAGTTTCCTGCCGGGACAGATCTCTGGGGCCAACGTCCTGACTTTC. Translating gives CASSFLPGQISGANVLTF.

The J gene is TRBJ2-6, the V gene TRBV5-1; 9 bases fit TRBD2. The trim removed 0 bases at V and 0 bases at J, leaving 1 base unmatched. The length of the CDR3 is 17 residues. Germline-derived CDR1 and CDR2 are SGHRS and YFSETQ. The CDR3 loop reads CASSLGLADSGANVLTF. CDR3 DNA: TGCGCCAGCAGCTTGGGACTAGCGGACTCTGGGGCCAACGTCCTGACTTTC.

The chain combines TRBV6-2 or TRBV6-3 with TRBJ1-1, with a weak D call TRBD1 (5 bases). Deletions cut 2 bases from V and 0 bases from J, with 10 bases between. Germline loops: CDR1 MNHEY, CDR2 SVGEGT. The CDR3 contains 15 residues. The CDR3 DNA is TGTGCCAGCAGTTACGGGGGGACTCTGAACACTGAAGCTTTCTTT. This gives the protein CASSYGGTLNTEAFF.

The chain has TRBV28 and TRBJ2-1, with 7 positions matching TRBD2. The CDR3 is 12 amino acids. Trimming cost V 11 bases and J 8 bases; bases outside gene matches: 9. The germline CDR1 and CDR2 sequences are MDHEN and SYDVKM. DNA of the CDR3: TGTGCCGCGACTAGCCCAGGTCATGAGCAGTTCTTC. Amino acids: CAATSPGHEQFF.

The chain couples TRBV24-1 to TRBJ2-7; D remains unclear. Trimming pared 1 base from V and 7 bases from J, leaving 7 bases between. The CDR3 sequence is 12 residues long. Germline CDR1 reads KGHDR; CDR2 reads SFDVKD. The chain's CDR3 is CATSDFSREQYF. As DNA, the CDR3 is TGTGCCACCAGTGATTTCTCCAGGGAGCAGTACTTC.

The chain combines TRBV19 with TRBJ1-5; the D is unclear. CDR3 length equals 11 residues. The V end lost 6 bases, the J end lost 12 bases, and 12 bases lay between the germline ends. Germline CDR1 LNHDA, CDR2 SQIVND (reference sequence). CDR3 nucleotides: TGTGCCAGTAGCGTGACGGAGCGCCAGCATTTT. This sequence encodes CASSVTERQHF. The whole variable domain, remainder taken from reference TRBV19 and TRBJ1-5, is DGGITQSPKYLFRKEGQNVTLSCEQNLNHDAMYWYRQDPGQGLRLIYYSQIVNDFQKGDIAEGYSVSREKKESFPLTVTSAQKNPTAFYLCASSVTERQHFGDGTRLSIL.

The table lists this clone with a count of one. The rearrangement joins TRBV18 to TRBJ1-1; a possible D gene is TRBD1 (5 bases). There are 13 residues in the CDR3. Germline lookup yields CDR1 KGHSH and CDR2 LQKENI. The V end was cut by 2 bases, the J end by 6 bases, with 10 bases between. In nucleotides, the CDR3 is TGTGCCAGCTCACCATCCCGGGGGGCTGAAGCTTTCTTT. This gives the protein CASSPSRGAEAFF.

The chain is built from TRBV6-5 and TRBJ2-2, with no clear D. The ends were cut back, 1 base at V and 5 bases at J, with 11 bases in the middle. The CDR3 covers 15 residues. CDR1 and CDR2 from the germline V gene are MNHEY and SVGAGI. CDR3 nucleotide sequence: TGTGCCAGCAGTTACTTCTTTAGTGGTACCGGGGAGCTGTTTTTT. Translated: CASSYFFSGTGELFF.

In this sample, this clone turned up once. The chain joins TRBV7-3 to TRBJ2-1; D ambiguous. The CDR3 spans 15 residues. Germline V gives CDR1 SGHTA, CDR2 FQGTGA. V was pared by 5 bases and J by 2 bases, with 13 bases between. Here the CDR3 DNA reads TGTGCCAGCAGCATTATAGGCGGAACCTACAATGAGCAGTTCTTC. Its protein product is CASSIIGGTYNEQFF.

The rearrangement joins TRBV18 to TRBJ2-7, with a possible D match to TRBD2 (5 bases). Germline CDR1 is KGHSH and CDR2 is LQKENI. The CDR3 is 13 amino acids. Trimming left V 4 bases short and J 5 bases short, with 12 bases between. This CDR3 reads CASSQSPGDEQYF. CDR3 nucleotides: TGTGCCAGCTCACAATCCCCCGGGGACGAGCAGTACTTC.

The V and J genes are TRBV7-9 and TRBJ2-1, with 11 bases that match TRBD2. The length of the CDR3 is 16 residues. The germline CDR1 and CDR2 sequences are SEHNR and FQNEAQ (reference sequence). V lost 5 bases to trimming and J lost 5 bases; unmatched junction nucleotides: 8. DNA for the CDR3: TGTGCCAGCAGCCGGCCGACTAGCGGGATAAACAATGAGCAGTTCTTC. Translated: CASSRPTSGINNEQFF.

The rearrangement links TRBV5-1 to TRBJ2-5; TRBD2 might be the D (7 bases). The germline V gene encodes CDR1 SGHRS and CDR2 YFSETQ. This CDR3 spans 16 amino acids. With 4 bases removed from V and 0 bases from J, the gap between germline ends came to 16 bases. The CDR3 bases are TGCGCCAGCAGCGGGGGGGGGCTAAGGAACCAAGAGACCCAGTACTTC. This sequence encodes CASSGGGLRNQETQYF.

This chain joins TRBV19 and TRBJ2-7; 7 nucleotides match TRBD2. The CDR3 loop spans 13 amino acids. Germline CDR1 reads LNHDA; CDR2 reads SQIVND (reference sequence). With 5 bases clipped from V and 7 bases from J, the junction kept 8 bases outside the gene matches. The CDR3 reads CASSDQRGREQYF. Written as DNA, the CDR3 is TGTGCCAGTAGTGACCAGCGGGGCAGAGAGCAGTACTTC.

J is TRBJ2-7 and V is TRBV7-9; TRBD2 matches 11 bases. The CDR3 is made up of 15 amino acids. Per germline, CDR1 SEHNR and CDR2 FQNEAQ (reference sequence). The junction had 8 bases not matched to a gene; V was cut back by 5 bases and J by 5 bases. CDR3 region: CASSHSGGLADEQYF. The CDR3 coding sequence is TGTGCCAGCAGCCATTCGGGGGGACTAGCGGACGAGCAGTACTTC.

This chain links TRBV19 with TRBJ1-1; 7 nucleotides match TRBD1. The CDR3 extends over 15 amino acids. Per germline, CDR1 LNHDA and CDR2 SQIVND (reference sequence). J lost 1 base, V lost 6 bases, and 8 bases had no gene match. The CDR3 DNA sequence: TGTGCCAGTAGGGAGTTGACAGGGAGGAACACTGAAGCTTTCTTT. Amino acids: CASRELTGRNTEAFF.

V is TRBV5-6 and J is TRBJ2-7; TRBD2 matches 12 bases. Germline CDR1 reads SGHDT; CDR2 reads YYEEEE. The junction had 10 bases not matched to a gene; V was cut back by 4 bases and J by 2 bases. There are 17 residues in the CDR3. The CDR3 DNA sequence: TGTGCCAGCAGCCCCTCTAGCGGGAGGGAACCTCCCTACGAGCAGTACTTC. It codes for CASSPSSGREPPYEQYF.